This T cell receptor (beta chain) emerged from a study of early T cells in non-severe SARS-CoV-2 infection (dated by TCRdb to the early 2020s). A note on the overall study: Because TCR sequencing relied on bulk RNA taken from unsorted whole blood, pairing of alpha and beta chains was not possible.

Library preparation was by 5' RACE. The data were produced on a NextSeq 500. Unique molecular identifiers were attached to individual cDNA molecules in the TCR library protocol so that sequencing error and PCR bias could be corrected. Both TCR alpha and beta chains were sequenced, and tight co-correlation was observed between alpha and beta sequence abundances in each sample. The study's own analysis went as follows. Decombinator V4 was used to perform V gene, J gene and CDR3 annotation of TCR sequences. TCRs were defined as expanded if a significant change between any two time points was detected under a Poisson model with p below 0.0001. TCR abundances were normalised to the total number of TCRs sequenced per sample and were expressed as counts per million. TRAV1-2 paired with TRAJ12, TRAJ20 or TRAJ33 defined MAIT TCRs, while TRAV10 paired with TRAJ18 defined iNKT TCRs. VDJdb, accessed on 1 November 2021, was searched for TCRs annotated for CMV, EBV and SARS-CoV-2, and TCRs annotated for more than one antigen were excluded. In-frame beta chains were kept once TCRdb had trimmed the public reads at Q25 with fastp and called clones with MiXCR. Entries are consolidated by CDR3 protein sequence, retaining the most common genes and DNA. Clone size and V and J calls follow TCRdb, not the original study. This sample holds some 45,000 distinct CDR3 sequences; roughly a tenth were observed only once. About 5.3% of the sample lies in the top ten.

Here is what the overall study found, with its caveats: Matching against VDJdb was skewed toward anti-spike CD8 responses, likely underestimated virus-specific expansions, and missed private and CD4 specificities.

Set within a cohort of healthcare workers in London, UK, this nested case-control study involved weekly PCR testing of nasopharyngeal swabs along with blood sampling. Healthcare workers were enrolled in the week of the UK lockdown, from 23 to 31 March 2020, and were followed every week for up to roughly 15 weeks. V loses 3 bases, J loses 7 bases, and the germline ends lie 6 bases apart. The CDR3 contains 11 residues, cysteine and phenylalanine counted. Just the 33-base CDR3 DNA is kept, in frame starting at base 1. Taken from the germline V gene, the CDR1 and CDR2 loops are MDHEN and SYDVKM. This clonotype was seen a handful of times. The antigen this receptor binds is unknown. Qualities for individual bases were not recorded, and no much larger clone is one base off.

This TCR was sampled from an adult who was a healthcare worker with PCR-confirmed SARS-CoV-2 infection or an uninfected control (not recorded which). The sequence links TRBV28 to TRBJ1-1; no D gene call is confident. This specimen was whole blood, taken at baseline. The CDR3: CASSFMNEAFF. The nucleotide sequence reads as follows: TGTGCCAGCAGTTTCATGAATGAAGCTTTCTTT.